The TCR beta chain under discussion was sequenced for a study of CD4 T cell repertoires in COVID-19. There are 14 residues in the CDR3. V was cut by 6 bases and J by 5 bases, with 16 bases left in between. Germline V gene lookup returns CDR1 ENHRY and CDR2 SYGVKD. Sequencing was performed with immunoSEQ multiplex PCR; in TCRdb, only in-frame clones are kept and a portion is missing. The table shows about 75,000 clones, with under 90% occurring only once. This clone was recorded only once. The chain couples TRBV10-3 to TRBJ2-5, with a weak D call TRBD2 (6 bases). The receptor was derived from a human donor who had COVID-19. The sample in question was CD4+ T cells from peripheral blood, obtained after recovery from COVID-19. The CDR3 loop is CAISATSGVETQYF. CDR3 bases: TGTGCCATCAGCGCGACTAGTGGGGTCGAGACCCAGTACTTC.